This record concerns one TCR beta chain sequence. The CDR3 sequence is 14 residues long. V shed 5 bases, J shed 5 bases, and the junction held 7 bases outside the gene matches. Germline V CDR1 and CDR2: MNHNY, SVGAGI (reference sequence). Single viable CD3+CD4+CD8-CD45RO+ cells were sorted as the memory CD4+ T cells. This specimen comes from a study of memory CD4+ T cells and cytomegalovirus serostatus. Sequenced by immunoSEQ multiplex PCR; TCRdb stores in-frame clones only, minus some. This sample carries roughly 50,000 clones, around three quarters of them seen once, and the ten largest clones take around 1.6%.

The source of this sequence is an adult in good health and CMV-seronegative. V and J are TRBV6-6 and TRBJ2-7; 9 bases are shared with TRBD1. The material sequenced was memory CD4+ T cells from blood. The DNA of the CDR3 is TGTGCCAGCAGTACGACAGGGGGAGTGAACGAGCAGTACTTC. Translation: CASSTTGGVNEQYF.